This TCR beta chain emerged from a study of T cells after somatic rescue of genetic block. The CDR3 runs 13 residues. The germline gives CDR1 SEHNR, CDR2 FQNEAQ (reference sequence). Trimming pared 0 bases from V and 7 bases from J, leaving 6 bases between. Sequencing used immunoSEQ multiplex PCR; TCRdb keeps in-frame clones, though not all of them. Counted here are tens of thousands of clones, around 90% occurring once; the ten biggest clones make up roughly 2.8%. The receptor was isolated from a man aged 40-55 years. The rearrangement joins TRBV7-9 to TRBJ2-2; tentatively, D is TRBD1 (5 bases). Sequenced: peripheral blood mononuclear cells (PBMCs). The CDR3 coding sequence is TGTGCCAGCAGCTTAGCGCAGGGCGGGGAGCTGTTTTTT. It specifies CASSLAQGGELFF. Full variable domain (outside the CDR3, taken from reference TRBV7-9 and TRBJ2-2): DTGVSQNPRHKITKRGQNVTFRCDPISEHNRLYWYRQTLGQGPEFLTYFQNEAQLEKSRLLSDRFSAERPKGSFSTLEIQRTEQGDSAMYLCASSLAQGGELFFGEGSRLTVL.